This TCR beta chain derives from a study of T cell changes during pregnancy in multiple sclerosis. This clone showed up just once. Sequenced by immunoSEQ multiplex PCR; TCRdb stores in-frame clones only, minus some. The sample lists 52,000 or so clones, just under 90% occurring once. The sequences come from CD4+ T cells from peripheral blood mononuclear cells, collected in the first trimester of pregnancy. This TCR derives from a female donor with multiple sclerosis, enrolled in a pregnancy study.

The CDR3 DNA sequence: TGCGCCAGCAGCTTGAGCCCAGGCCAAGGGGGTTTGAGGGCTGAAGCTTTCTTT. Its translation is CASSLSPGQGGLRAEAFF. This chain joins TRBV5-1 and TRBJ1-1; a possible D gene is TRBD1 (6 bases). The CDR3 contains 18 residues. V gave up 1 base and J gave up 6 bases, with 25 bases separating them. Germline loops: CDR1 SGHRS, CDR2 YFSETQ.